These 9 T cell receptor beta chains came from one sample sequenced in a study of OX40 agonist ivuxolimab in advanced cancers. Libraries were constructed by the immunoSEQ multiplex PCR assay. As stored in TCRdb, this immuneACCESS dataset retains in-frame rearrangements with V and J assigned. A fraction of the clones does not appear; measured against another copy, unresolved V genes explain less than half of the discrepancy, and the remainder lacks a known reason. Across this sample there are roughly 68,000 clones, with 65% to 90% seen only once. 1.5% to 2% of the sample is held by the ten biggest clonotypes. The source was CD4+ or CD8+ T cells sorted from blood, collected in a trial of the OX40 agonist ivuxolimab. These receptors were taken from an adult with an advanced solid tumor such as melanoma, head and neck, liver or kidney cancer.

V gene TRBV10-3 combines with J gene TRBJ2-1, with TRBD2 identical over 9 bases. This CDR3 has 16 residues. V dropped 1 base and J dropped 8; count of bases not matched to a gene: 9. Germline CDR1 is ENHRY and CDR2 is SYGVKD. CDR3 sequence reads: CAISEYNAGGPDEQFF. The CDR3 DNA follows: TGTGCCATCAGTGAGTATAACGCGGGAGGGCCGGATGAGCAGTTCTTC.

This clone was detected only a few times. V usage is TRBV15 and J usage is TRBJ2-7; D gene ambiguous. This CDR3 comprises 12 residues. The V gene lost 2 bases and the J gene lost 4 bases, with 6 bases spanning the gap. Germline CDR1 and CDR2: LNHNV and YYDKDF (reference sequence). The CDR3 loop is CATSRLGYEQYF. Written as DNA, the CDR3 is TGTGCCACCAGCAGACTGGGTTACGAGCAGTACTTC.

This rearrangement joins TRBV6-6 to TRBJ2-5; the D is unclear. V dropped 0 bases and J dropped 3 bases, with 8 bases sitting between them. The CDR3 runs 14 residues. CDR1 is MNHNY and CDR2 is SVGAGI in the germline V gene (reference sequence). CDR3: CASSYSGDEETQYF. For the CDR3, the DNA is TGTGCCAGCAGTTACTCTGGGGATGAAGAGACCCAGTACTTC.

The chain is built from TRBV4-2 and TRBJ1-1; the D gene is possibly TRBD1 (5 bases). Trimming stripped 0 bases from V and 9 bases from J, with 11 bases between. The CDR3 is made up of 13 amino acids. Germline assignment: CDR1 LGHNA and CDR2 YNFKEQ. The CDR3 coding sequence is TGTGCCAGCAGCCAAGATTTAGACAGACAAGCTTTCTTT. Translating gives CASSQDLDRQAFF.

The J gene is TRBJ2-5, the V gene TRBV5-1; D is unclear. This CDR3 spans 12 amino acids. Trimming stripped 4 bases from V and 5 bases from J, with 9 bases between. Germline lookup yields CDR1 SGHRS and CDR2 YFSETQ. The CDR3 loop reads CASSISLETQYF. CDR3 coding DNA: TGCGCCAGCAGCATTAGCTTGGAGACCCAGTACTTC.

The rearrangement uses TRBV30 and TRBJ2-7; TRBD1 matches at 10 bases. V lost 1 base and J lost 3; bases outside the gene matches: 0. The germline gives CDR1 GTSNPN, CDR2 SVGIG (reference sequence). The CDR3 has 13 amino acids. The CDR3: CAWSGDRGYEQYF. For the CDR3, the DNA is TGTGCCTGGAGTGGGGACAGGGGCTACGAGCAGTACTTC.

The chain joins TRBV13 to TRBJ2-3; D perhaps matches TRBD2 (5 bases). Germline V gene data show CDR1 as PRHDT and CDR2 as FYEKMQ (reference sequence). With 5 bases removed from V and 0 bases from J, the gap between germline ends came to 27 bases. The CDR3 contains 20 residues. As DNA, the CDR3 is TGTGCCAGCAGCCCTACTCCGTTCAGCGGAGAATACTCTAGCACAGATACGCAGTATTTT. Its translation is CASSPTPFSGEYSSTDTQYF. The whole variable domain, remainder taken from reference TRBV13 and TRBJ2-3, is AAGVIQSPRHLIKEKRETATLKCYPIPRHDTVYWYQQGPGQDPQFLISFYEKMQSDKGSIPDRFSAQQFSDYHSELNMSSLELGDSALYFCASSPTPFSGEYSSTDTQYFGPGTRLTVL.

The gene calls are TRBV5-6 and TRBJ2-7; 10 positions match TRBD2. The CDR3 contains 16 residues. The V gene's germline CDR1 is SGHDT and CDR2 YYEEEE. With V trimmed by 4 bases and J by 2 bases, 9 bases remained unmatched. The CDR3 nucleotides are TGTGCCAGCAGCAATGACATAGCGGGAGGCACCTACGAGCAGTACTTC. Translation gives CASSNDIAGGTYEQYF.

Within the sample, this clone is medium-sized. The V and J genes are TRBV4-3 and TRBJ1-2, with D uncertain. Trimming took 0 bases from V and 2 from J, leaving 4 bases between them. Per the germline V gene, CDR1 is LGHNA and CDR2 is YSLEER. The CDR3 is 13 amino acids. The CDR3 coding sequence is TGCGCCAGCAGCCAAGAACTAAACTATGGCTACACCTTC. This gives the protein CASSQELNYGYTF.